Following are 25 T cell receptor beta chains from one sample sequenced in a study of cytomegalovirus exposure and HLA in healthy donors. The PCR made use of 60 Vbeta and 13 Jbeta primers. TCRdb's table, derived via immunoSEQ multiplex PCR, lists solely in-frame clones and lacks some. The sample records about 120,000 clones, 65% to 80% being singletons. Material: PBMCs. The receptors here all came from a woman between 35 and 50 years old in good health and CMV-seropositive.

The chain recombines TRBV7-8 with TRBJ2-7; TRBD2 agrees at 11 bases. The CDR3 is made up of 15 amino acids. Germline-derived CDR1 and CDR2 are SGHVS and FQNEAQ. V lost 5 bases and J lost 0; bases outside the gene matches: 3. CDR3 sequence: CASSIGLAGSYEQYF. The CDR3 nucleotides read TGTGCCAGCAGCATAGGACTAGCGGGCTCCTACGAGCAGTACTTC.

The chain carries TRBV2 and TRBJ1-1; D gene unclear. V was trimmed by 6 bases and J by 7 bases, leaving 9 bases between them. The CDR3 loop spans 11 amino acids. Germline lookup yields CDR1 SNHLY and CDR2 FYNNEI. The CDR3 DNA reads as TGTGCCAGCAGGATGGCAGATGAAGCTTTCTTT. Protein product: CASRMADEAFF.

The rearrangement uses TRBV19 and TRBJ1-5; TRBD1 matches 9 bases. Germline values: CDR1 LNHDA, CDR2 SQIVND (reference sequence). The CDR3 totals 16 residues. V lost 3 bases, J lost 7 bases, and 10 bases stayed unmatched. The CDR3 DNA is TGTGCCAGTAGTATTCGGGGACAGGGAGATATGCAGCCCCAGCATTTT. It translates to CASSIRGQGDMQPQHF.

This clone appeared a single time. The chain employs TRBV4-3 and TRBJ2-1, with 13 bases fitting TRBD2. Trimming removed 0 bases from V and 4 bases from J; junction bases left unmatched: 6. From germline, CDR1 is LGHNA and CDR2 YSLEER. This CDR3 is built from 18 residues. CDR3 coding DNA: TGCGCCAGCAGCCAAGACCCAACTAGCGGGAGGGTATACAATGAGCAGTTCTTC. Translating gives CASSQDPTSGRVYNEQFF.

This clone was recorded only once. CDR3 sequence reads: CAWSVQYHVQYF. For the CDR3, the DNA is TGTGCCTGGAGTGTACAGTACCACGTGCAGTACTTC. This rearrangement joins TRBV30 to TRBJ2-7, with D unclear. V gave up 0 bases and J gave up 9 bases, with 12 bases separating them. The length of the CDR3 is 12 residues. CDR1 GTSNPN and CDR2 SVGIG come from the germline V gene (reference sequence).

The CDR3 DNA reads as TGCGCCAGCAGCCAAGATGATCGCTACTCTGGAAACACCATATATTTT. It is translated as CASSQDDRYSGNTIYF. The chain employs TRBV4-1 and TRBJ1-3; no definite D call. CDR3 length equals 16 residues. The ends were cut back, 0 bases at V and 0 bases at J, with 9 bases in the middle. Looked up from germline, CDR1 is MGHRA and CDR2 is YSYEKL.

The rearrangement joins TRBV28 to TRBJ1-5, with unresolved D. This CDR3 is built from 17 residues. Trimming cost V 4 bases and J 3 bases, with 19 bases left between them. The germline CDR1 and CDR2 sequences are MDHEN and SYDVKM. The CDR3 loop is CASSSPTSSLTNQPQHF. CDR3 sequence (DNA): TGTGCCAGCAGTTCCCCCACTTCTAGTCTGACCAATCAGCCCCAGCATTTT.

The chain employs TRBV11-1 and TRBJ1-5; D perhaps matches TRBD1 (6 bases). The CDR3 covers 15 residues. The germline gives CDR1 SGHAT, CDR2 FQDESV (reference sequence). With 1 base removed from V and 4 bases from J, the gap between germline ends came to 11 bases. DNA for the CDR3: TGTGCCAGCAGCTTAGAAGGGGGTACTAATCAGCCCCAGCATTTT. Encoded protein: CASSLEGGTNQPQHF.

The genes are TRBV5-4 and TRBJ1-4, with 9 bases lining up with TRBD1. Trimming removed 4 bases from V and 8 bases from J; junction bases left unmatched: 12. In germline, CDR1 is SGHNT, CDR2 YYREEE (reference sequence). The CDR3 loop spans 16 amino acids. Here the CDR3 reads CASSQRRGQGQEKLFF. Written as DNA, the CDR3 is TGTGCCAGCAGCCAACGGAGGGGACAGGGTCAAGAAAAACTGTTTTTT.

J is TRBJ1-6 and V is TRBV6-8, with D perhaps matching TRBD1 (5 bases). Germline-derived CDR1 and CDR2 are MNHGY and SAAAGT. V was pared by 7 bases and J by 6 bases, with 16 bases between. CDR3 size: 15 residues. The CDR3 loop reads CASTLTRVPNSPLHF. Here the CDR3 DNA reads TGTGCCAGCACCCTCACCAGGGTCCCTAATTCACCCCTCCACTTT.

The rearrangement links TRBV10-3 to TRBJ1-1; 8 positions agree with TRBD1. The CDR3 extends over 14 amino acids. Trimming cost V 3 bases and J 5 bases; bases outside gene matches: 5. The germline CDR1 and CDR2 sequences are ENHRY and SYGVKD. CDR3 coding DNA: TGTGCCATCAGTGACAGGGGGCCGGAGACTGAAGCTTTCTTT. Its translation: CAISDRGPETEAFF.

The chain uses TRBV5-1 and TRBJ2-5; tentatively, D is TRBD2 (6 bases). Trimming cost V 0 bases and J 3 bases, with 12 bases left between them. This CDR3 has 15 amino acids. Germline V gene sequence: CDR1 SGHRS, CDR2 YFSETQ. The CDR3 protein is CASSLGLEGKETQYF. In DNA, the CDR3 is TGCGCCAGCAGCTTGGGGCTGGAGGGGAAAGAGACCCAGTACTTC.

The chain couples TRBV6-5 to TRBJ2-3; 11 nucleotides match TRBD2. V lost 5 bases and J lost 0; bases outside the gene matches: 1. The germline CDR1 and CDR2 sequences are MNHEY and SVGAGI. The CDR3 spans 15 residues. CDR3 sequence: CASSRLAGSTDTQYF. The CDR3 DNA is TGTGCCAGCAGTCGACTAGCGGGGAGCACAGATACGCAGTATTTT.

The CDR3, as DNA: TGTGCCAGTCACGACCGGAGGAGCTCCTATAATTCACCCCTCCACTTT. It is translated as CASHDRRSSYNSPLHF. This chain joins TRBV19 and TRBJ1-6; D unclear. The CDR3 loop spans 16 amino acids. Germline V gene lookup returns CDR1 LNHDA and CDR2 SQIVND (reference sequence). The V end was cut by 8 bases, the J end by 0 bases, with 14 bases between.

The chain has TRBV9 and TRBJ1-2; D is unresolved. The CDR3 length is 13 residues. Germline CDR1 SGDLS, CDR2 YYNGEE. Trimming took off 4 bases at V and 3 bases at J, with 10 bases between the two ends. CDR3 sequence (DNA): TGTGCCAGCAGCCCCGGCGCGGACTATGGCTACACCTTC. It codes for CASSPGADYGYTF.

The chain links TRBV7-3 to TRBJ2-1, with D possibly matching TRBD1 (5 bases). This CDR3 has 15 residues. Looked up from germline, CDR1 is SGHTA and CDR2 is FQGTGA. The V end lost 5 bases, the J end lost 4 bases, and 15 bases lay between the germline ends. CDR3 DNA sequence: TGTGCCAGCAGCGTCGACAGAAGGGGTTACAATGAGCAGTTCTTC. Amino acid sequence: CASSVDRRGYNEQFF.

V and J are TRBV6-5 and TRBJ2-5; D may be TRBD1 (7 bases). The CDR3 is made up of 15 amino acids. Deletions cut 0 bases from V and 5 bases from J, with 13 bases between. From germline, CDR1 is MNHEY and CDR2 SVGAGI. CDR3 region: CASSYSKQGRETQYF. CDR3 DNA sequence: TGTGCCAGCAGTTACTCGAAACAGGGGAGGGAGACCCAGTACTTC.

The chain combines TRBV6-1 with TRBJ2-3, with D tentatively TRBD2 (7 bases). This CDR3 comprises 16 residues. Per germline, CDR1 MNHNS and CDR2 SASEGT. V dropped 3 bases and J dropped 1 base, with 14 bases sitting between them. CDR3 sequence (DNA): TGTGCCAGCAGTGAGAGGGCGGGGGCCCGCACAGATACGCAGTATTTT. It is translated as CASSERAGARTDTQYF.

The CDR3 coding sequence is TGTGCCAGCAGCTTTAGGACTAGGGGTGAGCAGTTCTTC. It yields the protein CASSFRTRGEQFF. This chain uses TRBV7-9 with TRBJ2-1, with TRBD2 matching 7 bases. Germline CDR1 is SEHNR and CDR2 is FQNEAQ (reference sequence). The CDR3 is 13 amino acids. V was clipped by 3 bases and J by 9 bases; unmatched bases: 5.

This clone has a handful of counts. The rearrangement links TRBV29-1 to TRBJ1-1; 7 nucleotides agree with TRBD1. The CDR3 is made up of 11 amino acids. Trimming removed 3 bases from V and 7 bases from J; junction bases left unmatched: 2. Germline CDR1 reads SQVTM; CDR2 reads ANQGSEA. The CDR3 here is CSVDRGSEAFF. CDR3 DNA: TGCAGCGTTGACAGGGGGAGTGAAGCTTTCTTT.

CDR3 coding DNA: TGTGCCTGGAGTCTAAGGGGGACAGATACGCAGTATTTT. This translates into CAWSLRGTDTQYF. The chain has TRBV30 and TRBJ2-3, with D tentatively TRBD1 (6 bases). Per germline, CDR1 GTSNPN and CDR2 SVGIG (reference sequence). The CDR3 loop spans 13 amino acids. V gave up 2 bases and J gave up 3 bases, with 9 bases separating them.

J is TRBJ2-7 and V is TRBV7-2; 8 nucleotides agree with TRBD2. From germline, CDR1 is SGHTA and CDR2 FQGNSA. V was clipped by 6 bases and J by 1 base; unmatched bases: 8. There are 15 residues in the CDR3. Here the CDR3 reads CASSFKGGRSYEQYF. The CDR3 region has the DNA TGTGCCAGCAGTTTTAAAGGCGGGAGGTCCTACGAGCAGTACTTC. Full variable domain (outside the CDR3, taken from reference TRBV7-2 and TRBJ2-7): GAGVSQSPSNKVTEKGKDVELRCDPISGHTALYWYRQSLGQGLEFLIYFQGNSAPDKSGLPSDRFSAERTGGSVSTLTIQRTQQEDSAVYLCASSFKGGRSYEQYFGPGTRLTVT.

The chain is built from TRBV5-1 and TRBJ1-3; D perhaps matches TRBD1 (5 bases). Germline loops: CDR1 SGHRS, CDR2 YFSETQ. The ends were cut back, 4 bases at V and 4 bases at J, with 15 bases in the middle. CDR3 length equals 15 residues. CDR3 in DNA: TGCGCCAGCAGCCTAGAGGGCGGGGGAGGAAACACCATATATTTT. Amino acid sequence: CASSLEGGGGNTIYF.

The genes are TRBV2 and TRBJ2-7; 9 bases are shared with TRBD2. Germline V gene sequence: CDR1 SNHLY, CDR2 FYNNEI. CDR3 size: 14 residues. V lost 8 bases to trimming and J lost 2 bases; unmatched junction nucleotides: 7. Here the CDR3 DNA reads TGTGCCAGCCAGGCTAGCGGGATCACCTACGAGCAGTACTTC. Translation: CASQASGITYEQYF.

The V gene is TRBV10-3, the J gene TRBJ2-1; 10 positions agree with TRBD2. Germline CDR1 is ENHRY and CDR2 is SYGVKD. V lost 7 bases, J lost 0 bases, and 3 bases stayed unmatched. The CDR3 is 15 amino acids. The CDR3 reads CAINIAGGSYNEQFF. The CDR3 region has the DNA TGTGCCATCAACATAGCGGGAGGCTCCTACAATGAGCAGTTCTTC.